The entry below describes one T cell receptor (beta chain). The antigen is unknown. These data originate in a study of cytomegalovirus exposure and HLA in healthy donors. Overall study findings and caveats: The classifier was said to identify cytomegalovirus status with high specificity and sensitivity.

Using immunoSEQ multiplex PCR, the repertoire was profiled, and TCRdb retains in-frame clones only, with some absent. The sample lists 100,000 to 150,000 clones, roughly 95% occurring once. The CDR3 runs 16 residues. Germline CDR1 is LGHNA and CDR2 is YSLEER. V lost 4 bases to trimming and J lost 8 bases; unmatched junction nucleotides: 14. The rearrangement uses TRBV4-3 and TRBJ2-1; 7 bases fit TRBD2. This receptor was identified in a man aged 18 to 29 in good health and CMV-seronegative. Sequencing was carried out using PBMCs. The CDR3 nucleotides are TGCGCCAGCAGCCCCTCTGCGGCGGGAGCTTTAGATGAGCAGTTCTTC. Amino acid sequence: CASSPSAAGALDEQFF.